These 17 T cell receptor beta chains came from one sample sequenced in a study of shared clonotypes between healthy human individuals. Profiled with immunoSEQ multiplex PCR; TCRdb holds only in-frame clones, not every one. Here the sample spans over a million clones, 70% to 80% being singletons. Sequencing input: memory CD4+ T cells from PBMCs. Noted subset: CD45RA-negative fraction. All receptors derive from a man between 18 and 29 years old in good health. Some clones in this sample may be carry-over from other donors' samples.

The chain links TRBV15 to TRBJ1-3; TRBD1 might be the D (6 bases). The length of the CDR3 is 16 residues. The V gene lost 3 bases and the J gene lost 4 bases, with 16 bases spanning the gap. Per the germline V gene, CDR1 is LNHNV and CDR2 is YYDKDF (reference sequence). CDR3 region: CATSRDRGTKGNTIYF. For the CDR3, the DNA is TGTGCCACCAGCAGGGACCGTGGGACAAAAGGAAACACCATATATTTT.

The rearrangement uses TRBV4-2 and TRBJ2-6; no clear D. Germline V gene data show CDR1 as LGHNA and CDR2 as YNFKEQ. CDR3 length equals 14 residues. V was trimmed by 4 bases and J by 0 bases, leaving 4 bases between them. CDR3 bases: TGTGCCAGCAGCCTTAGCTCTGGGGCCAACGTCCTGACTTTC. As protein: CASSLSSGANVLTF.

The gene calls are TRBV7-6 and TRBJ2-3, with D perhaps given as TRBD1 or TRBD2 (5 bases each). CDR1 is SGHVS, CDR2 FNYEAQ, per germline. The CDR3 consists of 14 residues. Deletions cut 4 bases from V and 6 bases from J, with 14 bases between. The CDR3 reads CASSSRDQGDTQYF. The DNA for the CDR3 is TGTGCCAGCAGCTCCCGGGACCAAGGGGATACGCAGTATTTT.

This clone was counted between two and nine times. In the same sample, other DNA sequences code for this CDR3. This CDR3 is CASSLTRDTEAFF. The CDR3 DNA reads TGTGCCAGCAGCTTAACCAGGGACACTGAAGCTTTCTTT. This sequence joins TRBV7-3 and TRBJ1-1; maybe TRBD1 (5 bases). Trimming removed 0 bases at V and 3 bases at J, with 5 bases between. Germline CDR1 reads SGHTA; CDR2 reads FQGTGA. The CDR3 totals 13 residues.

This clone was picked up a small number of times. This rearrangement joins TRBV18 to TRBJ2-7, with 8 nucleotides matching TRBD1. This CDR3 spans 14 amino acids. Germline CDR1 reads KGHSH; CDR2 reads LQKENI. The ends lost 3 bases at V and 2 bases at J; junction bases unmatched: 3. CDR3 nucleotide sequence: TGTGCCAGCTCACCGTTACAGGGGGCCTACGAGCAGTACTTC. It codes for CASSPLQGAYEQYF.

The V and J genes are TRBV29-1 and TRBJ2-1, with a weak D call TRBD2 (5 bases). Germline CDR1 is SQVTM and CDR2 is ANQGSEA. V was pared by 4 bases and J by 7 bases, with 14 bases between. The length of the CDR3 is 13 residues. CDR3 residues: CSVGGELQNEQFF. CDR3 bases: TGCAGCGTTGGTGGGGAGTTGCAAAATGAGCAGTTCTTC.

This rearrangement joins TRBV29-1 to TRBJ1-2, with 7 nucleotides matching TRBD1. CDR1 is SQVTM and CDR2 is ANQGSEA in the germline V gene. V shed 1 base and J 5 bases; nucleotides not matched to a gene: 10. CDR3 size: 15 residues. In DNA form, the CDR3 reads TGCAGCGTTGAAGTCCCGACAGGGTTGGGGTATGGCTACACCTTC. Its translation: CSVEVPTGLGYGYTF.

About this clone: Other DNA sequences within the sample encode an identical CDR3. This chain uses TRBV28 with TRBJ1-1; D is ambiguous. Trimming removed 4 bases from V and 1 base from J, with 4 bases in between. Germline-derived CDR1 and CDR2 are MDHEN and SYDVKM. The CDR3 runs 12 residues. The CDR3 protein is CASSSTNTEAFF. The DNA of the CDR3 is TGTGCCAGCAGTTCCACGAACACTGAAGCTTTCTTT.

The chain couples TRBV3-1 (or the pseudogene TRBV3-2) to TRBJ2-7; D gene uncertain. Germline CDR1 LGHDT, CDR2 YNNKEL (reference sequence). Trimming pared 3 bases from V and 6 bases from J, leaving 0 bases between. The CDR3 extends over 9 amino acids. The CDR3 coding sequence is TGTGCCAGCAGCCACGAGCAGTACTTC. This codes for CASSHEQYF.

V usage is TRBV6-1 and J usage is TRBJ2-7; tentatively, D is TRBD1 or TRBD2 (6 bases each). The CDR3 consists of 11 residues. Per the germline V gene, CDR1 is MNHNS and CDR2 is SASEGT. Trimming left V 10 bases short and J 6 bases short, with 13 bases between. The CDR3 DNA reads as TGTGCCATCCAACAGGGAGGCGAGCAGTACTTC. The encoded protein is CAIQQGGEQYF.

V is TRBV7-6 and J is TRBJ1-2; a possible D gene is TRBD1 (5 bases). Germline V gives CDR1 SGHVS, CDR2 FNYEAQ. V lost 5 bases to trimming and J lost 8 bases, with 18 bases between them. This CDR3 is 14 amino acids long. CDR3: CASSLGTGEGGYTF. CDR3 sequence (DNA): TGTGCCAGCAGCCTGGGTACGGGGGAAGGGGGCTACACCTTC.

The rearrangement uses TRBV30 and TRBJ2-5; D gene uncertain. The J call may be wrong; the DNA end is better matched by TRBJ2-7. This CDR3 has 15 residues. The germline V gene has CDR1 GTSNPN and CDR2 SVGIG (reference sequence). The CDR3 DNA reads TGTGCCTGGAGTGATCCCCTCCGTCAACCCTACGAGCAGTACTTC. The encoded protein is CAWSDPLRQPYEQYF.

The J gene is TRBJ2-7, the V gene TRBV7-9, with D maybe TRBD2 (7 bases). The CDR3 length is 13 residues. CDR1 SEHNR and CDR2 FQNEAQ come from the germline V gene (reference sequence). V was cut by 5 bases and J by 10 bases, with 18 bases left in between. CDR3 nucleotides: TGTGCCAGCAGCAGGGAGGGGGACTCCCCCCAGTACTTC. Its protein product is CASSREGDSPQYF.

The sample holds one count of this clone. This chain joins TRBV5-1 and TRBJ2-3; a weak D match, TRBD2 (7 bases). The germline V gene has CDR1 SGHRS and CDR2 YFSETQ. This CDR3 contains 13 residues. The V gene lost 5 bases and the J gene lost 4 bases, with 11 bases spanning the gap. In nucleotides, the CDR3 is TGCGCCAGCAGGGCGGGGGCCGCAGATACGCAGTATTTT. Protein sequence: CASRAGAADTQYF. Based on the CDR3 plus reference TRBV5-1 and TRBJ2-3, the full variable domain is KAGVTQTPRYLIKTRGQQVTLSCSPISGHRSVSWYQQTPGQGLQFLFEYFSETQRNKGNFPGRFSGRQFSNSRSEMNVSTLELGDSALYLCASRAGAADTQYFGPGTRLTVL.

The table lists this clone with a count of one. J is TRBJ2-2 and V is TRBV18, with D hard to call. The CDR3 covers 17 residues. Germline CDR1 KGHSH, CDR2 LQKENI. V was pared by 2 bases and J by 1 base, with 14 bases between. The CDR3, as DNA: TGTGCCAGCTCACCAGGCCGGGTCCGGTTGAACACCGGGGAGCTGTTTTTT. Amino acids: CASSPGRVRLNTGELFF.

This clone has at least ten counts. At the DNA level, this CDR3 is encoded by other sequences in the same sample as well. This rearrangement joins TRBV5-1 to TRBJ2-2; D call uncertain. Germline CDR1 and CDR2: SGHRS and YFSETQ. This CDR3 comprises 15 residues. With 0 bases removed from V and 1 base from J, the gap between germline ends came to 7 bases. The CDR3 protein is CASSLGFLNTGELFF. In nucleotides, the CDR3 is TGCGCCAGCAGCTTGGGGTTTTTGAACACCGGGGAGCTGTTTTTT.

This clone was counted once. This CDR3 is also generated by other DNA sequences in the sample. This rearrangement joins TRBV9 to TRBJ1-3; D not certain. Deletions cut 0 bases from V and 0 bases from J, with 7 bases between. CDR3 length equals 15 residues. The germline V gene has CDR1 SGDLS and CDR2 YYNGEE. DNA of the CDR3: TGTGCCAGCAGCGTAGCTCCCAGCTCTGGAAACACCATATATTTT. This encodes CASSVAPSSGNTIYF.